This TCR beta chain was obtained from a study of radiotherapy plus CTLA-4 blockade in lung cancer. Some clones are missing from TCRdb's copy, which holds only in-frame ones; the method was immunoSEQ multiplex PCR. The repertoire holds about 110,000 clones, with about 83% as singletons. The CDR3 is made up of 14 amino acids. Trimming took off 8 bases at V and 2 bases at J, with 15 bases between the two ends. Germline-derived CDR1 and CDR2 are MNHEY and SVGAGI. Sample: peripheral blood, taken from a patient treated with radiotherapy plus ipilimumab. The TCR originated in a human donor with non-small cell lung cancer that progressed on radiotherapy plus ipilimumab. Some clones in this sample may be carry-over from other donors' samples. The chain links TRBV6-5 to TRBJ2-5; the D gene is possibly TRBD2 (6 bases). This CDR3 is CASGQTTRQETQYF. CDR3 DNA: TGTGCCAGCGGCCAGACGACTAGGCAAGAGACCCAGTACTTC.